Listed below are T cell receptor beta chains from one sample, sequenced in a study of early T cells in non-severe SARS-CoV-2 infection. TCRdb re-called the 5' RACE reads with MiXCR, one entry per CDR3 protein. The repertoire has some 31,000 distinct CDR3 sequences, approximately 5.2% of them found once; the top ten carry under 6%. The sequenced material came from whole blood. The source of these receptors is an adult who was a healthcare worker with PCR-confirmed SARS-CoV-2 infection or an uninfected control (not recorded which). Both conserved end residues are part of each CDR3. Each record gives: J gene, CDR3 length, D gene, V gene, clone size, CDR3 protein, CDR3 DNA. The D gene is left open where the match is weak. Size is stated for part of the rows, as once, few or many counts, or as a class when the clone is expanded.

>TRBJ2-2|16|.|TRBV5-1|.
CASSSVDTYPPGELFF
TGCGCCAGCAGCTCCGTCGACACCTACCCCCCCGGGGAGCTGTTTTTT
>TRBJ2-3|12|.|TRBV9|many
CASSVLGDTQYF
TGTGCCAGCAGCGTACTCGGGGATACGCAGTATTTT
>TRBJ1-6|13|.|TRBV20-1|many
CSATTELNSPLHF
TGCAGTGCTACGACAGAGCTAAATTCACCCCTCCACTTT
>TRBJ2-3|16|.|TRBV7-8|many
CASSLGLASEWDTQYF
TGTGCCAGCAGCTTAGGATTGGCTAGCGAGTGGGATACGCAGTATTTT
>TRBJ2-3|17|TRBD2|TRBV7-2|many
CASSLLAGGPPTDTQYF
TGTGCCAGCAGCCTACTGGCGGGAGGGCCCCCCACAGATACGCAGTATTTT
>TRBJ1-1|15|TRBD1|TRBV7-6|many
CASSLRDRVNTEAFF
TGTGCCAGCAGCTTAAGAGACAGGGTGAACACTGAAGCTTTCTTT
>TRBJ2-1|15|.|TRBV7-2|many
CASSLVPSSYNEQFF
TGTGCCAGCAGCTTAGTTCCCTCCTCCTACAATGAGCAGTTCTTC
>TRBJ2-2|12|.|TRBV7-9|many
CASSSTSWELFF
TGTGCCAGCAGCTCCACTAGCTGGGAGCTGTTTTTT
>TRBJ2-4|14|.|TRBV29-1|many
CSVELFQAKNIQYF
TGCAGCGTTGAATTGTTCCAAGCCAAAAACATTCAGTACTTC
>TRBJ2-5|13|.|TRBV19|many
CASSISHQETQYF
TGTGCCAGTAGTATTTCCCACCAAGAGACCCAGTACTTC
>TRBJ2-5|13|.|TRBV24-1|few
CATSDRGVQTQYF
TGTGCCACCAGTGATCGAGGGGTGCAGACCCAGTACTTC
>TRBJ1-5|14|.|TRBV7-9|many
CASSAGVSNQPQHF
TGTGCCAGCAGCGCAGGGGTTAGCAATCAGCCCCAGCATTTT
>TRBJ2-3|19|TRBD2|TRBV7-8|.
CASSLMPLAGVVGTDTQYF
TGTGCCAGCAGCTTAATGCCCCTAGCGGGAGTGGTCGGCACAGATACGCAGTATTTT
>TRBJ2-3|14|.|TRBV7-9|many
CASSFGADTDTQYF
TGTGCCAGCAGCTTCGGGGCAGACACAGATACGCAGTATTTT
>TRBJ1-5|15|TRBD1|TRBV24-1|many
CATSSGTGSNQPQHF
TGTGCCACCAGTTCCGGGACAGGGAGCAATCAGCCCCAGCATTTT
>TRBJ2-1|11|.|TRBV12-3/TRBV12-4|many
CASSPGTQEFF
TGTGCCAGCAGCCCCGGGACCCAGGAGTTCTTC
>TRBJ2-3|15|TRBD1|TRBV5-4|many
CASSGQGRSTDTQYF
TGTGCCAGCAGCGGACAGGGACGAAGCACAGATACGCAGTATTTT
>TRBJ2-1|17|TRBD2|TRBV4-2|many
CASSPLAGGPSYNEQFF
TGTGCCAGCAGCCCTCTAGCGGGAGGGCCTTCCTACAATGAGCAGTTCTTC
>TRBJ2-5|16|TRBD2|TRBV11-2|few
CASSPIGGRARKTQYF
TGTGCCAGCAGCCCCATCGGGGGGAGGGCTCGGAAGACCCAGTACTTC
>TRBJ2-3|15|TRBD2|TRBV7-2|many
CASSPTSGTGDTQYF
TGTGCCAGCAGCCCGACTAGCGGGACGGGAGATACGCAGTATTTT
>TRBJ1-1|12|.|TRBV12-3/TRBV12-4|many
CASRRLGRGAFF
TGTGCCAGCCGCCGTTTAGGGCGCGGCGCTTTCTTT
>TRBJ2-3|15|.|TRBV11-3|many
CASSPIGLSTDTQYF
TGTGCCAGCAGCCCGATCGGGTTAAGTACAGATACGCAGTATTTT
>TRBJ2-2|15|TRBD2|TRBV6-2/TRBV6-3|many
CAILPTSGNTGELFF
TGTGCCATCCTCCCGACTAGCGGGAACACCGGGGAGCTGTTTTTT
>TRBJ2-1|14|.|TRBV6-2/TRBV6-3|many
CASTAFASYNEQFF
TGTGCCAGCACAGCCTTCGCTTCCTACAATGAGCAGTTCTTC
>TRBJ2-7|14|.|TRBV7-8|many
CASSSPPGFYEQYF
TGTGCCAGCAGCTCTCCCCCGGGGTTCTACGAGCAGTACTTC
>TRBJ2-1|18|TRBD2|TRBV7-9|many
CASSFPGLAESSYNEQFF
TGTGCCAGCAGCTTCCCGGGACTAGCGGAGAGCTCCTACAATGAGCAGTTCTTC
>TRBJ2-3|12|TRBD2|TRBV12-3/TRBV12-4|many
CASAGVADTQYF
TGTGCCAGCGCGGGAGTGGCAGATACGCAGTATTTT
>TRBJ2-1|15|TRBD1|TRBV27|many
CASSPLDRVYNEQFF
TGTGCCAGCAGTCCTCTGGACAGGGTCTACAATGAGCAGTTCTTC
>TRBJ2-7|14|TRBD1|TRBV5-1|few
CASSLGTGGYEQYF
TGCGCCAGCAGCCTCGGGACAGGTGGATACGAGCAGTACTTC
>TRBJ1-6|13|.|TRBV28|.
CASSGGWNSPLHF
TGTGCCAGCAGTGGGGGGTGGAATTCACCCCTCCACTTT
>TRBJ1-1|14|TRBD1|TRBV28|many
CASSPTGEYTEAFF
TGTGCCAGCAGCCCCACAGGGGAGTACACTGAAGCTTTCTTT
>TRBJ1-2|14|.|TRBV7-2|many
CASSLQRTNYGYTF
TGTGCCAGCAGCTTGCAGCGAACTAACTATGGCTACACCTTC
>TRBJ1-2|13|TRBD1|TRBV12-3/TRBV12-4|many
CASRPGGGLGYTF
TGTGCCAGCAGGCCAGGGGGCGGCTTAGGCTACACCTTC
>TRBJ1-3|16|.|TRBV4-1|many
CASSRNDRSSGNTIYF
TGCGCCAGCAGCCGAAACGACAGGAGCTCTGGAAACACCATATATTTT
>TRBJ2-1|16|.|TRBV24-1|many
CATSESGLRSYNEQFF
TGTGCCACCAGTGAATCAGGGTTAAGGTCCTACAATGAGCAGTTCTTC
>TRBJ2-7|15|.|TRBV4-1|few
CASSQGLWGSYEQYF
TGCGCCAGCAGCCAAGGCCTATGGGGGTCCTACGAGCAGTACTTC
>TRBJ1-6|15|.|TRBV10-3|many
CAISVDVLNNSPLHF
TGTGCCATCAGTGTTGACGTGCTGAATAATTCACCCCTCCACTTT
>TRBJ2-7|16|.|TRBV6-4|.
CASRIDLASFSNEQYF
TGTGCCAGCAGGATTGACTTGGCTAGCTTCAGCAACGAGCAGTACTTC
>TRBJ1-4|14|.|TRBV3-1|.
CASSQVSGAEKLFF
TGTGCCAGCAGCCAAGTATCCGGGGCTGAAAAACTGTTTTTT
>TRBJ2-7|11|.|TRBV12-3/TRBV12-4|many
CASSLGVGQYF
TGTGCCAGCAGTTTGGGGGTAGGGCAGTACTTC
>TRBJ2-1|19|.|TRBV7-2|many
CASSLVGFRGLYSYNEQFF
TGTGCCAGCAGCCTAGTCGGATTTAGGGGACTTTACTCCTACAATGAGCAGTTCTTC
>TRBJ2-1|15|TRBD2|TRBV7-3|.
CASSLTSGRRNEQFF
TGTGCCAGCAGCTTAACTAGCGGGAGAAGGAATGAGCAGTTCTTC